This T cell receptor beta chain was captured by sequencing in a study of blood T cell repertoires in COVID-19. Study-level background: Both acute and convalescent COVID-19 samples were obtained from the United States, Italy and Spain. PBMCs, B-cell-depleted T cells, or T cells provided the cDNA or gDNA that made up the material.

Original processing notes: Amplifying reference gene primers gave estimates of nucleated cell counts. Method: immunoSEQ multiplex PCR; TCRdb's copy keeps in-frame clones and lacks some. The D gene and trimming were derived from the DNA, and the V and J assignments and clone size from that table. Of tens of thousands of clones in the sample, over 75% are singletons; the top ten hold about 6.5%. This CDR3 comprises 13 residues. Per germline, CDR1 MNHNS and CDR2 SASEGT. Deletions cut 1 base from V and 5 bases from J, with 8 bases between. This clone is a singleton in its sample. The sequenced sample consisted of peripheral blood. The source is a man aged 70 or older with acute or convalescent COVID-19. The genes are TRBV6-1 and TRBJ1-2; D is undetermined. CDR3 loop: CASSEEGRYGYTF. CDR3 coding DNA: TGTGCCAGCAGTGAAGAAGGGAGATATGGCTACACCTTC.